A selection of T cell receptor beta chains follows, all from one sample in a study of metastatic and nonmetastatic thyroid tumors. TCRdb recomputed clones from the PCR reads via MiXCR. The sample consists of around 28,000 clones, roughly 3.5% of them appearing once. The sample consisted of blood. The receptors were gathered from a male donor with papillary thyroid cancer or a benign thyroid nodule (not recorded which). Some clones in this sample may be carry-over from other donors' samples. Each CDR3 is given with its conserved first and last residue. Fields, in order: J gene, D gene, V gene, clone size, CDR3 DNA, CDR3 protein. D genes are given only for firm matches. Clone size is not always given. Where it is, it says once, few, many or a class for expanded clones.

j_call: TRBJ2-7; d_call: TRBD2; v_call: TRBV2; clone_size: many; cdr3_nt: TGTGCCAGCAAGACGCGGGGCGGGAGGGTCTACGAGCAGTACTTC; cdr3_aa: CASKTRGGRVYEQYF
j_call: TRBJ2-3; d_call: TRBD2; v_call: TRBV28; clone_size: NA; cdr3_nt: TGTGCCAGCATTTTCGGAGCTAGCGGGGCGAGCACAGATACGCAGTATTTT; cdr3_aa: CASIFGASGASTDTQYF
j_call: TRBJ1-6; d_call: NA; v_call: TRBV2; clone_size: many; cdr3_nt: TGTGCCAGCAGTGCTGGACATAATTCACCCCTCCACTTT; cdr3_aa: CASSAGHNSPLHF
j_call: TRBJ2-7; d_call: NA; v_call: TRBV2; clone_size: NA; cdr3_nt: TGTGCCGGACGAGGACTTAGCTACGAGCAGTACTTC; cdr3_aa: CAGRGLSYEQYF
j_call: TRBJ2-7; d_call: TRBD2; v_call: TRBV18; clone_size: many; cdr3_nt: TGTGCCAGCTCACCACAAGCTAGCGGGATTCACGAGCAGTACTTC; cdr3_aa: CASSPQASGIHEQYF
j_call: TRBJ2-2; d_call: NA; v_call: TRBV24-1; clone_size: few; cdr3_nt: TGTGCCACCATCACCCGGTACATGGAAACCGGGGAGCTGTTTTTT; cdr3_aa: CATITRYMETGELFF
j_call: TRBJ1-1; d_call: NA; v_call: TRBV6-5; clone_size: many; cdr3_nt: TGTGCCAGCAGTTACTCGAATCGGTTGGCAAAAAAGTTTGAAGCTTTCTTT; cdr3_aa: CASSYSNRLAKKFEAFF
j_call: TRBJ1-4; d_call: NA; v_call: TRBV15; clone_size: NA; cdr3_nt: TGTGCCACCAGCACCCGTGGAGGGGTGGGAAAACTGTTTTTT; cdr3_aa: CATSTRGGVGKLFF
j_call: TRBJ1-2; d_call: NA; v_call: TRBV4-2; clone_size: few; cdr3_nt: TGTGCCAGCAGCCAAGATGAATCGGGACCGGGCTATGGCTACACCTTC; cdr3_aa: CASSQDESGPGYGYTF
j_call: TRBJ1-5; d_call: NA; v_call: TRBV28; clone_size: medium-sized; cdr3_nt: TGTGCCAGCAGTTTGTTAGGGCCATTAAATCAGCCCCAGCATTTT; cdr3_aa: CASSLLGPLNQPQHF
j_call: TRBJ1-3; d_call: TRBD1; v_call: TRBV19; clone_size: few; cdr3_nt: TGTGCCAGTAGTCACCTACAGGGGCGCATCTCTGGAAACACCATATATTTT; cdr3_aa: CASSHLQGRISGNTIYF
j_call: TRBJ1-3; d_call: NA; v_call: TRBV19; clone_size: few; cdr3_nt: TGTGCCAGTAGTACCCTCGATCGGGCTGGAAACACCATATATTTT; cdr3_aa: CASSTLDRAGNTIYF
j_call: TRBJ2-3; d_call: NA; v_call: TRBV6-1; clone_size: medium-sized; cdr3_nt: TGTGCCAGCAGCCGAAAGGGTAGGGGCACAGATACGCAGTATTTT; cdr3_aa: CASSRKGRGTDTQYF
j_call: TRBJ1-1; d_call: NA; v_call: TRBV15; clone_size: medium-sized; cdr3_nt: TGTGCCACCAGCCGGAACACTGAAGCTTTCTTT; cdr3_aa: CATSRNTEAFF
j_call: TRBJ2-1; d_call: NA; v_call: TRBV15; clone_size: many; cdr3_nt: TGTGCCACCAGCAGAGTCGGGGTGTATGAGCAGTTCTTC; cdr3_aa: CATSRVGVYEQFF
j_call: TRBJ2-7; d_call: NA; v_call: TRBV7-9; clone_size: many; cdr3_nt: TGTGCCAGCAGTCCAATCGAAAACGAGCAGTACTTC; cdr3_aa: CASSPIENEQYF
j_call: TRBJ1-2; d_call: NA; v_call: TRBV6-6; clone_size: NA; cdr3_nt: TGTGCCAGCAGTTACCCGATATCTGGAGTGTATGGCTACACCTTC; cdr3_aa: CASSYPISGVYGYTF
j_call: TRBJ2-5; d_call: TRBD1; v_call: TRBV20-1; clone_size: many; cdr3_nt: TGCAGTGCGACACAGGGGGACCAAGAGACCCAGTACTTC; cdr3_aa: CSATQGDQETQYF
j_call: TRBJ1-2; d_call: TRBD1; v_call: TRBV7-2; clone_size: few; cdr3_nt: TGTGCCAGCAGCGGATACAGGGGGCTTTATGGCTACACCTTC; cdr3_aa: CASSGYRGLYGYTF
j_call: TRBJ2-7; d_call: TRBD2; v_call: TRBV28; clone_size: few; cdr3_nt: TGTGCCAGCAGTCCCTCAGGGCCGGGGGACTACGGGCAGTACTTC; cdr3_aa: CASSPSGPGDYGQYF
j_call: TRBJ2-6; d_call: NA; v_call: TRBV6-1; clone_size: NA; cdr3_nt: TGTGCCAGCAAGACTGGGGCCAACGTCCTGACTTTC; cdr3_aa: CASKTGANVLTF
j_call: TRBJ1-5; d_call: TRBD1; v_call: TRBV20-1; clone_size: few; cdr3_nt: TGCAGTGATAGAGATCGCGACAGGGGCCCTCTTCAGCCCAAGCATTTT; cdr3_aa: CSDRDRDRGPLQPKHF
j_call: TRBJ1-1; d_call: NA; v_call: TRBV6-5; clone_size: few; cdr3_nt: TGTTCCAGCAGTTATCAGGCAGCGGTGTCTGAAGCTTTCTTT; cdr3_aa: CSSSYQAAVSEAFF
j_call: TRBJ2-7; d_call: NA; v_call: TRBV30; clone_size: many; cdr3_nt: TGTGCCTGTGCCGGAGTGGGTGGAGAGCAGTACTTC; cdr3_aa: CACAGVGGEQYF
j_call: TRBJ1-6; d_call: NA; v_call: TRBV20-1; clone_size: medium-sized; cdr3_nt: TGCAGTGCTGGCCAGGGGAACGATTCACCCCTCCACTTT; cdr3_aa: CSAGQGNDSPLHF
j_call: TRBJ2-7; d_call: TRBD2; v_call: TRBV25-1; clone_size: many; cdr3_nt: TGTGCCAGCAGTGAGGGGGGGATCAGCGAGCAGTACTTC; cdr3_aa: CASSEGGISEQYF
j_call: TRBJ2-3; d_call: TRBD2; v_call: TRBV5-1; clone_size: NA; cdr3_nt: TGCGCCAGCAGCTTGGGGGCTAGCGGTAACACAGATACGCTGTATTTT; cdr3_aa: CASSLGASGNTDTLYF
j_call: TRBJ2-1; d_call: TRBD2; v_call: TRBV12-3/TRBV12-4; clone_size: medium-sized; cdr3_nt: TGTGCCAGCAGTTTATTGTGGGGACTAGACAATGAGCAGTTCTTC; cdr3_aa: CASSLLWGLDNEQFF
j_call: TRBJ1-4; d_call: NA; v_call: TRBV2; clone_size: NA; cdr3_nt: TGTGCCAGCAGTCCCGACTTTGCAACTAATGAAAAACTGTTTTTT; cdr3_aa: CASSPDFATNEKLFF
j_call: TRBJ2-1; d_call: TRBD2; v_call: TRBV28; clone_size: few; cdr3_nt: TGTGCCAGCAGTCCCGCCCCTAGCGGGGGATGGAGGCAGTTCTTC; cdr3_aa: CASSPAPSGGWRQFF
j_call: TRBJ2-3; d_call: NA; v_call: TRBV12-3/TRBV12-4; clone_size: NA; cdr3_nt: TGTGCCAGCAGTTTCGTTAGGGCGGATACGCAGTATTTT; cdr3_aa: CASSFVRADTQYF
j_call: TRBJ1-1; d_call: NA; v_call: TRBV10-3; clone_size: many; cdr3_nt: TGTGCCACAGGGACGGAACTGAACACTGAAGCTTTCTTT; cdr3_aa: CATGTELNTEAFF
j_call: TRBJ1-2; d_call: NA; v_call: TRBV30; clone_size: many; cdr3_nt: TGTGCCTGGAGTCCCGGCAGGGAGGCTGGCTACACCTTC; cdr3_aa: CAWSPGREAGYTF
j_call: TRBJ2-7; d_call: TRBD2; v_call: TRBV7-6; clone_size: few; cdr3_nt: TGTGCCAGCAGCTCGCTAGCGGTATGGCCCTACGAGCAGTACTTC; cdr3_aa: CASSSLAVWPYEQYF
j_call: TRBJ2-1; d_call: TRBD2; v_call: TRBV12-3/TRBV12-4; clone_size: medium-sized; cdr3_nt: TGTGCCAGCAACAGGAGGGAGGGCGTGAATGAGCAGTTCTTC; cdr3_aa: CASNRREGVNEQFF
j_call: TRBJ2-3; d_call: TRBD2; v_call: TRBV7-9; clone_size: NA; cdr3_nt: TGTGCCAGCAGCTTCATGGGACTAGCGGGAGCAGATACGCAGTATTTT; cdr3_aa: CASSFMGLAGADTQYF
j_call: TRBJ1-1; d_call: NA; v_call: TRBV20-1; clone_size: few; cdr3_nt: TGCAGGCCCTGTATCCCGGGAGGAACTGAAGCTTTCTTT; cdr3_aa: CRPCIPGGTEAFF
j_call: TRBJ1-1; d_call: NA; v_call: TRBV6-5; clone_size: few; cdr3_nt: TGTGCCAGCAGTTACCGGACATGGAGAGCTTTCTTT; cdr3_aa: CASSYRTWRAFF
j_call: TRBJ1-4; d_call: NA; v_call: TRBV7-2; clone_size: few; cdr3_nt: TGTGCCAGCACAAATCATGAAAAACTGTTTTTT; cdr3_aa: CASTNHEKLFF
j_call: TRBJ1-5; d_call: NA; v_call: TRBV28; clone_size: medium-sized; cdr3_nt: TGTGCCAGCAGTTTAGGGGAATGGCTTCAGCCCCAGCATTTT; cdr3_aa: CASSLGEWLQPQHF
j_call: TRBJ2-5; d_call: NA; v_call: TRBV6-2/TRBV6-3; clone_size: few; cdr3_nt: TGTGCCACCGCCCGGGACTTTCAAGAGACCCAGTACTTC; cdr3_aa: CATARDFQETQYF
j_call: TRBJ1-2; d_call: NA; v_call: TRBV29-1; clone_size: few; cdr3_nt: TGCAGCGTCAGCGACAGCCTTGGGGGCTACACCTTC; cdr3_aa: CSVSDSLGGYTF
j_call: TRBJ2-2; d_call: NA; v_call: TRBV7-9; clone_size: few; cdr3_nt: TGTGCCAGCAGCTCGTACAGGGCGGGCACCGGGGAGCTTTTTTTT; cdr3_aa: CASSSYRAGTGELFF
j_call: TRBJ2-3; d_call: NA; v_call: TRBV6-4; clone_size: NA; cdr3_nt: TGTGCCAGCAGTGAGTTCGATGGGGCAGATACGCAGTATTTT; cdr3_aa: CASSEFDGADTQYF
j_call: TRBJ2-1; d_call: TRBD1; v_call: TRBV19; clone_size: few; cdr3_nt: TGTGCCAGTAGAGGGGGCCACGAGCAGTTCTTC; cdr3_aa: CASRGGHEQFF
j_call: TRBJ1-2; d_call: NA; v_call: TRBV6-1; clone_size: few; cdr3_nt: TGTGCCAGCAGTGAAGCGGACAACTATGGCTACACCTTC; cdr3_aa: CASSEADNYGYTF
j_call: TRBJ2-2; d_call: NA; v_call: TRBV6-1; clone_size: few; cdr3_nt: TGTGCCAGCAGATCCCAGGGTTGTGGGCTGTTTTTT; cdr3_aa: CASRSQGCGLFF
j_call: TRBJ2-7; d_call: NA; v_call: TRBV5-4; clone_size: many; cdr3_nt: TGTGCCAGCAGCTTAGGGGGAATGGGCGAGCAGTACTTC; cdr3_aa: CASSLGGMGEQYF
j_call: TRBJ1-1; d_call: TRBD1; v_call: TRBV7-9; clone_size: NA; cdr3_nt: TGTGCCAGCAGCGAGCTTGGGACAGGGAGCGAAAACACTGAATCTTTCTTT; cdr3_aa: CASSELGTGSENTESFF
j_call: TRBJ2-3; d_call: TRBD2; v_call: TRBV28; clone_size: medium-sized; cdr3_nt: TGTGCCAGCAGTTTGTTTGGCGGGAGCGCAGATACGCAGTATTTT; cdr3_aa: CASSLFGGSADTQYF
j_call: TRBJ2-7; d_call: NA; v_call: TRBV6-2/TRBV6-3; clone_size: few; cdr3_nt: TGTGCCAGCAGAGATACGGGGGTGTCCTACGAGCAGTACTTC; cdr3_aa: CASRDTGVSYEQYF
j_call: TRBJ2-5; d_call: TRBD1; v_call: TRBV6-1; clone_size: NA; cdr3_nt: TGTGCCAGCACGCAACCGGGACAGAAAGAGACACAGTACTTC; cdr3_aa: CASTQPGQKETQYF
j_call: TRBJ2-1; d_call: NA; v_call: TRBV5-8; clone_size: NA; cdr3_nt: TGTGCCAGCAGCGAAGGTCCGGGAGAGGGGAATGAGCAGTTCTTC; cdr3_aa: CASSEGPGEGNEQFF
j_call: TRBJ1-2; d_call: TRBD1; v_call: TRBV5-1; clone_size: few; cdr3_nt: TGCGCCAGCAGCCCCCAAGGACAGGGACTTAACTATGGCTACACCTTC; cdr3_aa: CASSPQGQGLNYGYTF